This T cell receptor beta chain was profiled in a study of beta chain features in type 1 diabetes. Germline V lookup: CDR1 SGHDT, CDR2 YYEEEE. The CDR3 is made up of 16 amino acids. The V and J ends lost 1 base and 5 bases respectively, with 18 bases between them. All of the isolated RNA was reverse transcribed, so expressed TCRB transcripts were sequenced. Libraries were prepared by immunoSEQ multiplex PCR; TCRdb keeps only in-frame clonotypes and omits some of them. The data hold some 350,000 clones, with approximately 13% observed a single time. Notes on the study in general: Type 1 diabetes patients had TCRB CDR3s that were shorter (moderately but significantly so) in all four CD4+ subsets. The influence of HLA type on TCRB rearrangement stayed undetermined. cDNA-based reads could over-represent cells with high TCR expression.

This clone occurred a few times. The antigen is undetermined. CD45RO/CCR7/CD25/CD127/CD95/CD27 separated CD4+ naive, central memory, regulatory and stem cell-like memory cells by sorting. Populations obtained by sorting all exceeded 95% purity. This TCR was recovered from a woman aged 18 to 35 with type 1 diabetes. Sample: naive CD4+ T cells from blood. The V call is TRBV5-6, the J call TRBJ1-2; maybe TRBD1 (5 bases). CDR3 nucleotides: TGTGCCAGCAGCTTGCAAGGACACGCCCTTCGGTATGGCTACACCTTC. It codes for CASSLQGHALRYGYTF.